These T cell receptor beta chains were read from a single sample in a study of response to subunit inactivated influenza vaccine. TCRdb redid the calling of the RT-PCR reads with MiXCR, one entry per CDR3 protein. The data hold about 700,000 distinct CDR3 sequences, with approximately 13% observed a single time. This specimen consisted of PBMCs from blood, obtained less than 15 days before vaccination. These receptors came from a man between 50 and 59 years old who received an inactivated influenza vaccine. CDR3s include the opening cysteine and the closing phenylalanine or tryptophan. D genes are given only for firm matches. Only some rows state a clone size, as once, few, many or a class for expanded clones.

D gene,V gene,clone size,J gene,CDR3 DNA,CDR3 protein
.,TRBV12-3/TRBV12-4,.,TRBJ1-5,TGTGCCAGCAGTACAGATTTGTATAGCAATCAGCCCCAGCATTTT,CASSTDLYSNQPQHF
.,TRBV15,many,TRBJ2-1,TGTGCCACCATGTCCGGGCTTAATGAGCAGTTCTTC,CATMSGLNEQFF
TRBD1,TRBV27,.,TRBJ2-6,TGTGCCAGTAGAATGAGGGGACAGGGCCTTAGCTCTGGGGCCAACGTCCTGACTTTC,CASRMRGQGLSSGANVLTF
.,TRBV5-1,.,TRBJ1-1,TGCGCCAGCAGCTTGGCTGGGCAGCTTGGCACTGAAGCTTTCTTT,CASSLAGQLGTEAFF
.,TRBV6-2/TRBV6-3,.,TRBJ2-7,TGTGCCAGCAGTTGGGGAGTTTCGAGCTACGAGCAGTACTTC,CASSWGVSSYEQYF
TRBD1,TRBV12-3/TRBV12-4,few,TRBJ2-1,TGTGCCAGCAGTTTAGGGACAGGGAATTACCATGAGCAGTTCTTC,CASSLGTGNYHEQFF
TRBD1,TRBV12-3/TRBV12-4,.,TRBJ1-3,TGTGCCAGCAGTGGGACAGGGCCAGGAAACACCATATATTTT,CASSGTGPGNTIYF
TRBD2,TRBV7-2,.,TRBJ2-7,TGTGCCAGCAGCTCATCACTAGCGGGTCCCCTCGAGCAGTACTTC,CASSSSLAGPLEQYF
TRBD2,TRBV12-3/TRBV12-4,few,TRBJ2-1,TGTGCCAGCAGTCCCTCTAGCGGGAGTTTGGATGAGCAGTTCTTC,CASSPSSGSLDEQFF
TRBD1,TRBV7-2,few,TRBJ2-2,TGTGCCAGCAGCCCGGACAGGGGGTTGGGCGGGGAGCTGTTTTTT,CASSPDRGLGGELFF
.,TRBV5-1,.,TRBJ2-1,TGCGCCAGCAGCTTGGTAGGGGTCCACAATGAGCAGTTCTTC,CASSLVGVHNEQFF
TRBD1,TRBV9,few,TRBJ2-7,TGTGCCAGCAGCGATGGGACAGTCCCCTACGAGCAGTACTTC,CASSDGTVPYEQYF
.,TRBV6-1,.,TRBJ2-2,TGTGCCAGCAGGGCCCGAGGGGCCGGGGAGCTGTTTTTT,CASRARGAGELFF
.,TRBV12-3/TRBV12-4,.,TRBJ1-6,TGTGCCAGCAGTTTCTCAGGTGGAGCGCCCCTCCACTTT,CASSFSGGAPLHF
TRBD2,TRBV5-4,few,TRBJ2-1,TGTGCCAGCAGCTTGGACACGGGACTAGTCTATTACAATGAGCAGTTCTTC,CASSLDTGLVYYNEQFF
.,TRBV12-3/TRBV12-4,.,TRBJ2-7,TGTGCCAGCAGTTTAAGGGCCAGGCTCTACGAGCAGTACTTC,CASSLRARLYEQYF
TRBD2,TRBV3-1,many,TRBJ2-4,TGTGCCAGCAGCCCCCCACGAGCGGGAGGGAAAAACATTCAGTACTTC,CASSPPRAGGKNIQYF
TRBD1,TRBV18,few,TRBJ2-7,TGTGCCAGCTCCTCCGGCCAATTCGGGACAGGGTTTTACGAGCAGTACTTC,CASSSGQFGTGFYEQYF
.,TRBV9,few,TRBJ1-1,TGTGCCAGCAGCCCCCAAGGGCGCGAAGCTTTCTTT,CASSPQGREAFF
TRBD1,TRBV20-1,.,TRBJ2-3,TGCAGTGCTTTACAGGGGCAAGGAGGCACAGATACGCAGTATTTT,CSALQGQGGTDTQYF
.,TRBV2,many,TRBJ2-7,TGTGCCAGCAGTGGGATACAGGGAGGATACGAGCAGTACTTC,CASSGIQGGYEQYF
.,TRBV30,.,TRBJ2-2,TGTGCCTGGAGTCCTACAGGGCTCGGGGAGCTGTTTTTT,CAWSPTGLGELFF
.,TRBV29-1,.,TRBJ2-7,TGCAGCGTTGGGGTAGGGACCTACGAGCAGTACTTC,CSVGVGTYEQYF
TRBD2,TRBV20-1,few,TRBJ2-1,TGCAGTGCTAGAGATAAAACTAGCGGGGGCAATGAGCAGTTCTTC,CSARDKTSGGNEQFF
.,TRBV2,.,TRBJ2-6,TGTGCCAGCAAAGAAGGTCCCTCTGGGGCCAACGTCCTGACTTTC,CASKEGPSGANVLTF
.,TRBV21-1,many,TRBJ2-5,TGTGCCAGCAGCAAAGGAAAAAGACTAGCGGGAGCTGAACAAGAGACCCAGTACTTC,CASSKGKRLAGAEQETQYF